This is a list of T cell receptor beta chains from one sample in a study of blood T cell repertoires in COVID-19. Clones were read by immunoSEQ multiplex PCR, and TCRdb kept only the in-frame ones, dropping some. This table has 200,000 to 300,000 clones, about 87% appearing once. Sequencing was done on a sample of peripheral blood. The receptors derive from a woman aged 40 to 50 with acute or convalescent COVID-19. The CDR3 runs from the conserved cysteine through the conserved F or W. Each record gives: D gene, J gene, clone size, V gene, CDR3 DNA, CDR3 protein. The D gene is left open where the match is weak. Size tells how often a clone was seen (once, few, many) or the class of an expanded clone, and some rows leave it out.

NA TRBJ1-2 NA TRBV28 NA CASSLEREGRVGYGYTF
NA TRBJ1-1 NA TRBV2 TGTGCCAGCAGCTCGATCGGGAGGACTGAAGCTTTCTTT CASSSIGRTEAFF
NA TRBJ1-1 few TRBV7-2 TGTGCCAGCAGCTTAGGGCCCTTGGGGGGTTCGTGGAACACTGAAGCTTTCTTT CASSLGPLGGSWNTEAFF
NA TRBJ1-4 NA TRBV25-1 TGTGCCAGCTCCCCCCGGGGGGGAAAACTGTTTTTT CASSPRGGKLFF
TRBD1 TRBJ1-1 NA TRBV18 TGTGCCAGCTCACCAACGGATTCCGGGACAGGGGTTACTGAAGCTTTCTTT CASSPTDSGTGVTEAFF
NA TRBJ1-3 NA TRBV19 TGTGCCAGTAGTAATTCCTTTGTTTACTCTGGAAACACCATATATTTT CASSNSFVYSGNTIYF
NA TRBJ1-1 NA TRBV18 TGTGCCAGCTCGAGGACAGTGCTGAACACTGAAGCTTTCTTT CASSRTVLNTEAFF
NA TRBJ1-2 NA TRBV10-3 TGTGCCATCAGTGAGGAGGTGAATGGCTACACCTTC CAISEEVNGYTF
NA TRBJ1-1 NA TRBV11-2 TGTGCCAGCAGTCAGCCCCTACGGGGTACTCCTGAAGCTTTCTTT CASSQPLRGTPEAFF
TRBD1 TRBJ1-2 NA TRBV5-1 TGCGCCAGCAGCTGGGGACAGGGGTATGACTATGGCTACACCTTC CASSWGQGYDYGYTF
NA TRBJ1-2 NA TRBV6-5 TGTGCCAGCAGTTACTCTAAGGGAGGTGGTTATGGCTACACCTTC CASSYSKGGGYGYTF
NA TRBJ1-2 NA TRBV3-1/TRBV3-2 TGTGCCAGCAGCCAAGACAGGGTGTATGGCTACACCTTC CASSQDRVYGYTF
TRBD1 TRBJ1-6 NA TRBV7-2 TGTGCCAGCAGCCCCGGGACAGGGGCGCGATCACCCCTCCACTTT CASSPGTGARSPLHF
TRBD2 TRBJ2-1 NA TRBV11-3 TGTGCCAGCAGCCGACGAACGGGGGGGGCTTACAATGAGCAGTTCTTC CASSRRTGGAYNEQFF
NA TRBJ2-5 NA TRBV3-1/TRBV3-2 TGTGCCAGCAGCCAAGATGGGGGCGCCGATCAAGAGACCCAGTACTTC CASSQDGGADQETQYF
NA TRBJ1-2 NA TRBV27 TGTGCCAGCAGTTCCTCGACAACTAACTATGGCTACACCTTC CASSSSTTNYGYTF
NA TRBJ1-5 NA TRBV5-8 TGTGCCAGCAGCCAAAGGTGGAAGGGGGGCAATCAGCCCCAGCATTTT CASSQRWKGGNQPQHF
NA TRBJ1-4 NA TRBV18 TGTGCCAGCTCACCACCGGGCAGCGGTGAAAAACTGTTTTTT CASSPPGSGEKLFF
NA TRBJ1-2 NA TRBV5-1 TGCGCCAGCAGCTCTACTGGCAGGGCCTATGGCTACACCTTC CASSSTGRAYGYTF
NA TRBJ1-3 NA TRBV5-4 TGTGCCAGCAGCTTGCAGGGAAGCGGAAACACCATATATTTT CASSLQGSGNTIYF
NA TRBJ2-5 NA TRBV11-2 TGTGCCAGCAGACTTACAGGGATGGGAGAGACCCAGTACTTC CASRLTGMGETQYF
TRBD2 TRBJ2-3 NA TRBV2 TGTGCCAGCAGTTCCGGGACTACCAGCACAGATACGCAGTATTTT CASSSGTTSTDTQYF
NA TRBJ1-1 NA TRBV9 TGTGCCAGCAGCGCCGGAGGGGCGAACACTGAAGCTTTCTTT CASSAGGANTEAFF
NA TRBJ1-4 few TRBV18 TGTGCCAGCTCACCGGTCGCGTTCGAAAAACTGTTTTTT CASSPVAFEKLFF
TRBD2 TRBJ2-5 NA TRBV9 TGTGCCAGCAGCTCAGATAGCGGGGGGGGAGAGACCCAGTACTTC CASSSDSGGGETQYF
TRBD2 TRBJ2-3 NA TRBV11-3 TGTGCCAGCAGCTTGAGCGGGGGGAAAGCAGATACGCAGTATTTT CASSLSGGKADTQYF
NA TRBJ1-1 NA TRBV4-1 TGCGCCAGCAGCCAAGATCAGGGGAACACTGAAGCTTTCTTT CASSQDQGNTEAFF
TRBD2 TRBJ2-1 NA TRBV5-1 TGCGCCAGCAGACCAATAGCGGGGGGGCCGGACAATGAGCAGTTCTTC CASRPIAGGPDNEQFF
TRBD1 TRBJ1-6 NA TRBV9 TGTGCCAGCAGCCCCCGGACAGGGGGAGATTCACCCCTCCACTTT CASSPRTGGDSPLHF
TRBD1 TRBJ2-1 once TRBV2 TGTGCCAGCTCTACAGGGGCTCGCGGGAATGAGCAGTTCTTC CASSTGARGNEQFF
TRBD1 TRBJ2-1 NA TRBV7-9 TGTGCCAGCAGCTTAGTGGACAGGGGGAACAATGAGCAGTTCTTC CASSLVDRGNNEQFF
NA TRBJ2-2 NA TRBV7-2 TGTGCCAGCAGCTTAGCGATGGGCAACACCGGGGAGCTGTTTTTT CASSLAMGNTGELFF
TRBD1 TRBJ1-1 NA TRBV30 TGTGCCTGGACCGTTACAGGGGACGCTTTCTTT CAWTVTGDAFF
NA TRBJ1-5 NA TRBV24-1 TGTGCCACCAGTGGGGAGCAGCCCCAGCATTTT CATSGEQPQHF
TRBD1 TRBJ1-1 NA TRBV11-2 TGTGCCAGCAGCCCCGGGACAGGGGACTTGAACACTGAAGCTTTCTTT CASSPGTGDLNTEAFF
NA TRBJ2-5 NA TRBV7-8 TGTGCCAGCAGCTTAGTCAACCGGGACAACCAAGAGACCCAGTACTTC CASSLVNRDNQETQYF
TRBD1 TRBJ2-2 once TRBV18 TGTGCCAGCTCACCACGGGACAGGGGAAGCACCGGGGAGCTGTTTTTT CASSPRDRGSTGELFF
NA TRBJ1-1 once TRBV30 TGTGCCTGGAGTGTACCGGACAGAGTCTTGAACACTGAAGCTTTCTTT CAWSVPDRVLNTEAFF
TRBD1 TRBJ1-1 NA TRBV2 TGTGCCAGCAGCACACCGGGACAGTACACTGAAGCTTTCTTT CASSTPGQYTEAFF
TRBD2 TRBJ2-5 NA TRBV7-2 TGTGCCAGCAGCTTGAAGGGGATCGGCGGGGGAGCCTCGGGGACCCAGTACTTC CASSLKGIGGGASGTQYF